Listed here are 25 T cell receptor beta chains from one sample, sequenced in a study of Graves' ophthalmopathy and Graves' hyperthyroidism. For repertoire sequencing, the TCR beta CDR3 regions were amplified from RNA transcripts. The workflow started with a first-round RT-PCR run with HTBI primers and then moved on to a second-round multiplex PCR. TCRdb itself ran the multiplex PCR reads through MiXCR, one entry per CDR3 protein. The sample lists 200,000 to 250,000 distinct CDR3 sequences; approximately 21% were seen once. Sequencing was performed on peripheral blood. The origin of the receptors is a woman aged 50 to 60 with Graves' ophthalmopathy.

The chain has TRBV9 and TRBJ2-4; D possibly corresponds to TRBD2 (6 bases). Trimming stripped 1 base from V and 3 bases from J, with 11 bases between. This CDR3 region has 15 residues. CDR1 and CDR2 from the germline V gene are SGDLS and YYNGEE. In DNA form, the CDR3 reads TGTGCCAGCAGCGTACGCGGGACGGGCAAAAACATTCAGTACTTC. Protein sequence: CASSVRGTGKNIQYF.

This clonotype was detected only a few times. The chain recombines TRBV29-1 with TRBJ2-5, with 7 bases lining up with TRBD1. This CDR3 has 13 residues. From germline, CDR1 is SQVTM and CDR2 ANQGSEA. V lost 4 bases, J lost 4 bases, and 6 bases stayed unmatched. The CDR3 is CSVGPGQVETQYF. CDR3 nucleotides: TGCAGCGTTGGGCCAGGACAGGTAGAGACCCAGTACTTC.

Many counts were recorded for this clonotype. The chain combines TRBV12-3 or TRBV12-4 with TRBJ2-7, with 8 nucleotides matching TRBD1. V dropped 5 bases and J dropped 2; count of bases not matched to a gene: 14. The CDR3 spans 17 residues. This CDR3 is CASSPPGGPGGPYEQYF. The CDR3, as DNA: TGTGCCAGCAGTCCCCCCGGCGGGCCAGGGGGCCCCTACGAGCAGTACTTC.

This clonotype showed up just a few times. V gene TRBV5-1 combines with J gene TRBJ2-5; TRBD2 agrees at 7 bases. The V gene end was trimmed by 0 bases and the J gene end by 5 bases; junction bases not matched to a gene: 7. CDR1 and CDR2 (germline): SGHRS, YFSETQ. The CDR3 runs to 15 residues. The CDR3 reads CASSLGMREPETQYF. As DNA, the CDR3 is TGCGCCAGCAGCTTGGGTATGCGGGAGCCTGAGACCCAGTACTTC. Using reference TRBV5-1 and TRBJ2-5 for the parts outside the CDR3, the full variable domain is KAGVTQTPRYLIKTRGQQVTLSCSPISGHRSVSWYQQTPGQGLQFLFEYFSETQRNKGNFPGRFSGRQFSNSRSEMNVSTLELGDSALYLCASSLGMREPETQYFGPGTRLLVL.

This clonotype occurred many times. The V call is TRBV30, the J call TRBJ1-2; D unclear. Germline CDR1 and CDR2: GTSNPN and SVGIG (reference sequence). This CDR3 is 12 amino acids long. Trimming removed 4 bases from V and 1 base from J, with 7 bases in between. The CDR3 region is CAWTAFNYGYTF. The CDR3 DNA reads TGTGCCTGGACAGCGTTTAACTATGGCTACACCTTC.

This clonotype was counted many times. Compared with germline, one end of the junction differs, possibly owing to a read error. The chain recombines TRBV7-2 with TRBJ1-5; TRBD1 is a possible D gene (5 bases). This CDR3 contains 15 residues. CDR1 is SGHTA, CDR2 FQGNSA, per germline. This CDR3 reads CASSLGDRNNQPQHF. The CDR3 coding sequence is TGTGCCAGCAGTTTAGGCGACAGAAACAATCAGCCCCAGCATTTT.

This clonotype was found many times. J is TRBJ1-5 and V is TRBV27; tentative D call: TRBD1 (5 bases). CDR3 length: 19 residues. Germline lookup yields CDR1 MNHEY and CDR2 SMNVEV (reference sequence). V lost 4 bases and J 0 bases, leaving 22 bases between the germline ends. The CDR3, as DNA: TGTGCCAGCAGTTCTAGGGCAGGGTCGGGACCCTATAGCAATCAGCCCCAGCATTTT. The encoded protein is CASSSRAGSGPYSNQPQHF.

The table lists this clonotype with many counts. CDR3 nucleotides: TGTGCCAGCAGTGACGGACAGGGTTTTACTGAAGCTTTCTTT. As protein: CASSDGQGFTEAFF. The chain combines TRBV6-1 with TRBJ1-1; 8 nucleotides agree with TRBD1. This CDR3 comprises 14 residues. The trim removed 3 bases at V and 5 bases at J, leaving 5 bases unmatched. Germline V CDR1 and CDR2: MNHNS, SASEGT.

This clonotype has a single count. V is TRBV6-1 and J is TRBJ1-6; 8 bases align to TRBD1. CDR1 is MNHNS, CDR2 SASEGT, per germline. The V segment lost 6 bases and the J segment 7 bases; nucleotides outside the gene matches: 5. This CDR3 contains 14 residues. CDR3 nucleotides: TGTGCCAGCAGAACCGGGACAGGCAATTCACCCCTCCACTTT. Translation gives CASRTGTGNSPLHF.

Ten or more counts support this clonotype. A much larger clone differs from this one at a single base, so this may be a read error. The chain employs TRBV24-1 and TRBJ2-5; D might be TRBD1 or TRBD2, each matching 5 bases. The CDR3 length is 13 residues. Germline V lookup: CDR1 KGHDR, CDR2 SFDVKD. The CDR3 loop reads CATRRDHEEAQYF. The CDR3 DNA is TGTGCCACGCGCCGGGACCACGAAGAGGCCCAGTACTTC.

On this clonotype: The junction departs from germline at one end; a sequencing error may be responsible. This chain joins TRBV6-5 and TRBJ1-2; TRBD1 aligns across 7 bases. The CDR3 loop spans 14 amino acids. The germline CDR1 and CDR2 sequences are MNHEY and SVGAGI. In DNA, the CDR3 is TGTGCCAGCAGTTACCGACAGGGCACCTATGGCTGCACCTTC. Translating gives CASSYRQGTYGCTF.

The V and J genes are TRBV18 and TRBJ1-2; TRBD1 matches 9 bases. CDR1 is KGHSH and CDR2 is LQKENI in the germline V gene. The CDR3 length is 18 residues. Trimming cost V 2 bases and J 1 base; bases outside gene matches: 11. CDR3 in amino acids: CASSPVPGQGFFNYGYTF. In nucleotides, the CDR3 is TGTGCCAGCTCACCAGTTCCGGGACAGGGCTTCTTTAACTATGGCTACACCTTC.

Concerning this clonotype: The junction shows a germline mismatch at one end, possibly a read error. The chain employs TRBV11-2 and TRBJ1-5, with D possibly matching TRBD1 (6 bases). The germline V gene encodes CDR1 SGHAT and CDR2 FQNNGV. This CDR3 region has 16 residues. CDR3 nucleotide sequence: TGTGCCAGCAGCTTAGATCCCGTCAGGGGCCCACAGGCCCAGCCTTTT. It is translated as CASSLDPVRGPQAQPF. Supplemented by reference TRBV11-2 and TRBJ1-5, the full variable domain reads EAGVAQSPRYKIIEKRQSVAFWCNPISGHATLYWYQQILGQGPKLLIQFQNNGVVDDSQLPKDRFSAERLKGVDSTLKIQPAKLEDSAVYLCASSLDPVRGPQAQPFGDGTRLSIL.

This clonotype was counted ten times or more. The chain carries TRBV3-1 and TRBJ1-1; no reliable D call. The length of the CDR3 is 14 residues. CDR1 and CDR2 (germline): LGHDT, YNNKEL (reference sequence). V dropped 0 bases and J dropped 4 bases, with 9 bases sitting between them. The CDR3 protein is CASSQDVGFTEAFF. CDR3 sequence (DNA): TGTGCCAGCAGCCAAGATGTGGGTTTCACTGAAGCTTTCTTT.

In this sample, this clonotype turned up a few times. The chain combines TRBV28 with TRBJ1-5, with TRBD1 identical over 8 bases. The CDR3 extends over 18 amino acids. CDR1 is MDHEN and CDR2 is SYDVKM in the germline V gene. V lost 3 bases and J lost 0; bases outside the gene matches: 10. The CDR3 DNA is TGTGCCAGCAGTTTTAGGACAGGGATCTACAATAGCAATCAGCCCCAGCATTTT. As protein: CASSFRTGIYNSNQPQHF.

This clonotype was seen repeatedly, ten times or more. The chain couples TRBV5-1 to TRBJ2-5, with 14 bases aligning to TRBD2. Germline trimming cut 4 bases from V and 3 bases from J; bases unmatched to any gene: 8. Germline CDR1 is SGHRS and CDR2 is YFSETQ. The length of the CDR3 is 17 residues. CDR3 region: CASSPNSGLAGEETQYF. Written as DNA, the CDR3 is TGCGCCAGCAGCCCAAACTCGGGACTAGCGGGAGAAGAGACCCAGTACTTC.

The rearrangement joins TRBV12-3 or TRBV12-4 to TRBJ1-3, with TRBD1 identical over 9 bases. This CDR3 has 16 amino acids. The V and J ends lost 6 bases and 4 bases, in that order; junction bases with no gene match: 10. In DNA form, the CDR3 reads TGTGCCAGCAGGTTTGGGGGACAGGGAAAGGGAAACACCATATATTTT. It yields the protein CASRFGGQGKGNTIYF.

This clonotype was counted at least ten times. This chain connects TRBV28 to TRBJ1-5; TRBD1 agrees at 8 bases. Germline CDR1 and CDR2: MDHEN and SYDVKM. The CDR3 spans 16 residues. Losses at the gene ends were 4 bases for V and 6 bases for J; bases not matched to a gene: 11. CDR3 nucleotide sequence: TGTGCCAGCAGTTCAATACAGGGGGGAGGGGGTCAGCCCCAGCATTTT. Protein product: CASSSIQGGGGQPQHF.

Many counts were recorded for this clonotype. The chain uses TRBV5-5 and TRBJ2-7; D may be TRBD2 (5 bases). V gave up 1 base and J gave up 4 bases, with 15 bases separating them. This CDR3 is 15 amino acids long. Germline CDR1 SGHKS, CDR2 YYEKEE (reference sequence). This chain's CDR3 is CASSLSLTGGYEQYF. In DNA form, the CDR3 reads TGTGCCAGCAGCTTGTCCCTTACCGGAGGATACGAGCAGTACTTC. Variable domain in full (rest from reference TRBV5-5 and TRBJ2-7): DAGVTQSPTHLIKTRGQQVTLRCSPISGHKSVSWYQQVLGQGPQFIFQYYEKEERGRGNFPDRFSARQFPNYSSELNVNALLLGDSALYLCASSLSLTGGYEQYFGPGTRLTVT.

The CDR3 DNA reads TGTGCCAGCAGCTTAGGGACGGGGGGCTCCGAGCAGTACTTC. Translated: CASSLGTGGSEQYF. The chain combines TRBV7-2 with TRBJ2-7; TRBD2 is a possible D gene (7 bases). Trimming took 1 base from V and 6 from J, leaving 13 bases between them. Per the germline V gene, CDR1 is SGHTA and CDR2 is FQGNSA. CDR3 size: 14 residues.

This clonotype was detected many times. This rearrangement joins TRBV7-3 to TRBJ2-5, with TRBD1 matching over 10 bases. CDR3 length: 15 residues. V dropped 5 bases and J dropped 5; count of bases not matched to a gene: 8. Per germline, CDR1 SGHTA and CDR2 FQGTGA. The CDR3 DNA reads TGTGCCAGCAGCCCCGGGACAGGGGTTCTTGAGACCCAGTACTTC. Protein sequence: CASSPGTGVLETQYF.

This clonotype occurred many times. The CDR3 reads CAWSGQAHTEAFF. CDR3 nucleotides: TGTGCCTGGAGTGGACAGGCCCACACTGAAGCTTTCTTT. The rearrangement links TRBV30 to TRBJ1-1; D is possibly TRBD1 (6 bases). Trimming cost V 1 base and J 3 bases, with 9 bases left between them. The CDR3 contains 13 residues. Germline V lookup: CDR1 GTSNPN, CDR2 SVGIG (reference sequence).

V usage is TRBV6-1 and J usage is TRBJ2-5; 12 bases line up with TRBD2. With 5 bases clipped from V and 2 bases from J, the junction kept 6 bases outside the gene matches. Germline V lookup: CDR1 MNHNS, CDR2 SASEGT. The CDR3 spans 16 residues. The CDR3 loop reads CASSPLLAGGQETQYF. CDR3 DNA sequence: TGTGCCAGCAGTCCACTCCTAGCGGGGGGGCAAGAGACCCAGTACTTC.

This clonotype has ten or more counts. The CDR3 region is CASSLAGLAGDTGELFF. CDR3 bases: TGTGCCAGCAGCTTAGCGGGACTAGCGGGAGACACCGGGGAGCTGTTTTTT. The rearrangement joins TRBV7-9 to TRBJ2-2; TRBD2 matches 14 bases. J was trimmed by 3 bases and V by 0 bases; bases with no gene match: 0. The CDR3 is made up of 17 amino acids. Germline V gene data show CDR1 as SEHNR and CDR2 as FQNEAQ (reference sequence).

The sample holds many counts of this clonotype. V gene TRBV12-3 or TRBV12-4 combines with J gene TRBJ2-5; 15 bases are a match to TRBD2. V shed 2 bases and J 2 bases; nucleotides not matched to a gene: 21. This CDR3 spans 23 amino acids. The CDR3 loop is CASSLSPTLFGTSGRPNQETQYF. The CDR3 DNA is TGTGCCAGCAGTTTAAGCCCTACTCTTTTTGGGACTAGCGGGAGGCCTAATCAAGAGACCCAGTACTTC.